The present T cell receptor (beta chain) was sequenced within a study of OX40 agonist ivuxolimab in advanced cancers. The wider study: Among those enrolled, mean age was about 60 years (range roughly 20 to 80) and roughly 84% were male.

Sampling of blood occurred at baseline, cycle 4 day 1, and cycle 7 day 1. V was pared by 1 base and J by 7 bases, with 17 bases between. CDR1 SGHTA and CDR2 FQGNSA come from the germline V gene. This CDR3 region has 16 residues. Study-wide results and limits: CD8+ T cells were the subset that, on average, had more expanded clones than CD4+. A proportion of nonresponders additionally exhibited low normalized T-cell clonal expansion.

Turning to this clone: Its antigen is unknown.

Measured with immunoSEQ multiplex PCR; TCRdb has only the in-frame clones, and not every one. The sample shows about 45,000 clones, 65% to 90% of them seen only once. The chain combines TRBV7-2 with TRBJ2-1; D is perhaps TRBD2 (6 bases). The material was CD4+ or CD8+ T cells sorted from blood, obtained in a trial of the OX40 agonist ivuxolimab. This clonotype was sampled from an adult with an advanced solid tumor such as melanoma, head and neck, liver or kidney cancer. The CDR3: CASSLVTGDATNEQFF. CDR3 coding DNA: TGTGCCAGCAGCTTAGTAACGGGAGATGCGACAAATGAGCAGTTCTTC.